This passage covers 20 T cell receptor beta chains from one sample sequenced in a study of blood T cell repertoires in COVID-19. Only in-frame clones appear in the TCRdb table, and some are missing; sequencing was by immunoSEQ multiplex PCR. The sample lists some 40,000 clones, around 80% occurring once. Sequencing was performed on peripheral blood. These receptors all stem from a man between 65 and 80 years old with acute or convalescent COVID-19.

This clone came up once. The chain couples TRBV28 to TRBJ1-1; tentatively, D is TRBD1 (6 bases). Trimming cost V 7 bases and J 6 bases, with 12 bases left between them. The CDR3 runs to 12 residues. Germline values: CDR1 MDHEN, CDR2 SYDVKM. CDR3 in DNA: TGTGCCAGCAAATATGGGGGCGCTGAAGCTTTCTTT. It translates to CASKYGGAEAFF.

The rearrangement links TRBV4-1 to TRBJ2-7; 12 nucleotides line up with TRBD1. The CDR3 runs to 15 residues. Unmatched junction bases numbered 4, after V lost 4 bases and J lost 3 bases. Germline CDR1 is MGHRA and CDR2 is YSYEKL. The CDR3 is CASSLGTGGSYEQYF. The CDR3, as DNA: TGCGCCAGCAGCCTAGGGACAGGGGGCAGCTACGAGCAGTACTTC.

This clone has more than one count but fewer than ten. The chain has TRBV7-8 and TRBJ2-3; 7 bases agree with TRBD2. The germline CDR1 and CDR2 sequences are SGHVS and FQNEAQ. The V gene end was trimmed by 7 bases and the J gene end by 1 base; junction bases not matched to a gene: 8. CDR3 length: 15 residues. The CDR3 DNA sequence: TGTGCCAGCACCCCTCACCGGGGGGGCACAGATACGCAGTATTTT. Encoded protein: CASTPHRGGTDTQYF.

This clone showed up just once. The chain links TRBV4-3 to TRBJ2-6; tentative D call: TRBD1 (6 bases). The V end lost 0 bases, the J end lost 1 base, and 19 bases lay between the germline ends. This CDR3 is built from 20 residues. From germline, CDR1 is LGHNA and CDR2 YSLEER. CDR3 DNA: TGCGCCAGCAGCCAAGAAGTGGGTACAGGGTTCTTATCTGGGGCCAACGTCCTGACTTTC. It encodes CASSQEVGTGFLSGANVLTF.

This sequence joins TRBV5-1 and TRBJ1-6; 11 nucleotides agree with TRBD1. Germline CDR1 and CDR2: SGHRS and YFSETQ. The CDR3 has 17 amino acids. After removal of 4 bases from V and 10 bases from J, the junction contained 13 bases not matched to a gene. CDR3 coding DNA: TGCGCCAGCAGCCGAACCACCACGGGACAGGGGGACTCACCCCTCCACTTT. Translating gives CASSRTTTGQGDSPLHF. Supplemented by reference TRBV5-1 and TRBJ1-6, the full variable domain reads KAGVTQTPRYLIKTRGQQVTLSCSPISGHRSVSWYQQTPGQGLQFLFEYFSETQRNKGNFPGRFSGRQFSNSRSEMNVSTLELGDSALYLCASSRTTTGQGDSPLHFGNGTRLTVT.

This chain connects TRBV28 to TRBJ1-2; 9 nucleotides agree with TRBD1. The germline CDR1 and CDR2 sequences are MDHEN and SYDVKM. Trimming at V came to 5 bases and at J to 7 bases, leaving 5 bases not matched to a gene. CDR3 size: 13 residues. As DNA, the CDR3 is TGTGCCAGCAGTCGCACAGGGGGCGGTGGCTACACCTTC. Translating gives CASSRTGGGGYTF.

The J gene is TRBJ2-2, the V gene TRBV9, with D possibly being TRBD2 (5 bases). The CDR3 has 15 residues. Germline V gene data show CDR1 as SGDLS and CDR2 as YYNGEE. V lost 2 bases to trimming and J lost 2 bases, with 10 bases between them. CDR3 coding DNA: TGTGCCAGCAGCGTGGTGAGCGGTAACACCGGGGAGCTGTTTTTT. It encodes CASSVVSGNTGELFF.

The CDR3 loop is CASSIVTSGANVLTF. The CDR3 DNA reads as TGTGCCAGTAGTATTGTCACTTCCGGGGCCAACGTCCTGACTTTC. This chain connects TRBV19 to TRBJ2-6, with no clear D. The CDR3 has 15 residues. Germline CDR1 is LNHDA and CDR2 is SQIVND (reference sequence). The V gene lost 3 bases and the J gene lost 4 bases, with 10 bases spanning the gap.

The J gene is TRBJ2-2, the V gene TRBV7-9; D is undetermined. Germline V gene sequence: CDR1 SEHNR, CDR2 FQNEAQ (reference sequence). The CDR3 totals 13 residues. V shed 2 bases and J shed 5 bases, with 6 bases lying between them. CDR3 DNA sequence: TGTGCCAGCAGCTTAACGCTAACCGGGGAGCTGTTTTTT. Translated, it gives CASSLTLTGELFF.

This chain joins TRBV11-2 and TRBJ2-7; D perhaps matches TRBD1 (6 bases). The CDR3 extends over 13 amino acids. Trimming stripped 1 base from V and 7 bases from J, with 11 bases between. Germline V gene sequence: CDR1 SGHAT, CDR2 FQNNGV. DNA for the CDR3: TGTGCCAGCAGCTTAGTGGCCCAGGGGGAGCAGTACTTC. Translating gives CASSLVAQGEQYF.

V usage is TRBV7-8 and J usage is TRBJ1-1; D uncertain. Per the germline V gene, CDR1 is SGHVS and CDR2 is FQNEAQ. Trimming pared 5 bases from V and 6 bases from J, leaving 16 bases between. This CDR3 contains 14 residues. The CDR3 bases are TGTGCCAGCAGCCTGTCGCAGGTTTATCCTGAAGCTTTCTTT. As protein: CASSLSQVYPEAFF.

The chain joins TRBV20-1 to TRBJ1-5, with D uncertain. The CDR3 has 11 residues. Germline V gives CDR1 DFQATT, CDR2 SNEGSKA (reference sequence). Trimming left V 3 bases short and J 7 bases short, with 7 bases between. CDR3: CSASRGQPQHF. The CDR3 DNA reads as TGCAGTGCTAGTCGAGGCCAGCCCCAGCATTTT.

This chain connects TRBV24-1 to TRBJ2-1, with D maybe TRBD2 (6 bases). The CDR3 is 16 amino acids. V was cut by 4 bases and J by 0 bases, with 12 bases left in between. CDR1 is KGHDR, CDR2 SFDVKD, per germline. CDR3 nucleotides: TGTGCCACCAGTGACACCGGGACTCACTCCTACAATGAGCAGTTCTTC. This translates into CATSDTGTHSYNEQFF.

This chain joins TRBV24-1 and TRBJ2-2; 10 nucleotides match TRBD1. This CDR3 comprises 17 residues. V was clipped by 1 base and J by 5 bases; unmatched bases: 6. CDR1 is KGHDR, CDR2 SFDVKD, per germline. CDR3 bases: TGTGCCACCAGTGATTTCAGACAGGGGGCTGGTACCGGGGAGCTGTTTTTT. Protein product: CATSDFRQGAGTGELFF.

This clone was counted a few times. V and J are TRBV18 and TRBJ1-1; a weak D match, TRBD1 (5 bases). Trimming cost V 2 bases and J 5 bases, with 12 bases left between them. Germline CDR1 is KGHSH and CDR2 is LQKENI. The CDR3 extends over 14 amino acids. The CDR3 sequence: CASSPGRGWTEAFF. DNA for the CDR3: TGTGCCAGCTCACCAGGAAGGGGCTGGACTGAAGCTTTCTTT.

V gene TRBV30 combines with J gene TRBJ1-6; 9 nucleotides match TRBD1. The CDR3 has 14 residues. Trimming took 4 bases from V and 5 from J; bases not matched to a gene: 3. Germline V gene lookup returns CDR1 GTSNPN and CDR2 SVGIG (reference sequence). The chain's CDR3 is CAWTGTGNNSPLHF. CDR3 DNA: TGTGCCTGGACCGGGACAGGGAATAATTCACCCCTCCACTTT.

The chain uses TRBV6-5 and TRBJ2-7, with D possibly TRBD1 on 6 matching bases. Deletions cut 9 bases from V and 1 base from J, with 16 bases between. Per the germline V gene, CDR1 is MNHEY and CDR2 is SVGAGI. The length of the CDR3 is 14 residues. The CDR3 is CASSRTDSSYEQYF. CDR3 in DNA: TGTGCCAGTTCCCGGACAGACTCTTCCTACGAGCAGTACTTC.

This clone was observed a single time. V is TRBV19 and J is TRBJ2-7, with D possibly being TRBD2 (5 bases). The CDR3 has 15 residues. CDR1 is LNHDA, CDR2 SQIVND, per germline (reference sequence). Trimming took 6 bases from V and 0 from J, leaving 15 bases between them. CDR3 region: CASSQIGVSSYEQYF. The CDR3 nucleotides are TGTGCCAGTAGCCAAATCGGGGTCTCCTCCTACGAGCAGTACTTC.

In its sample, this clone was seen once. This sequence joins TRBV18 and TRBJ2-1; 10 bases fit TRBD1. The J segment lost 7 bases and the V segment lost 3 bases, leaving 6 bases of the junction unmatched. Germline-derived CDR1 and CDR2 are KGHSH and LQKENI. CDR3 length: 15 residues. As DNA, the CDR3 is TGTGCCAGCTCACCGCTGACAGGGGGCGGAAATGAGCAGTTCTTC. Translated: CASSPLTGGGNEQFF.

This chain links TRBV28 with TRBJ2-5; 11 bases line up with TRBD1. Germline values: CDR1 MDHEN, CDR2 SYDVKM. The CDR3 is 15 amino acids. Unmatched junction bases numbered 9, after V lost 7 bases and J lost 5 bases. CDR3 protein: CASIRTGGDYETQYF. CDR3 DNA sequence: TGTGCCAGCATTAGGACAGGGGGCGACTACGAGACCCAGTACTTC.